This TCR beta chain was recorded in a study of blood T cell repertoires in COVID-19. Study in general: The origin of the acute and convalescent COVID-19 samples was the United States, Italy and Spain. The cDNA or gDNA used as material had been derived from T cells, B-cell-depleted T cells, or PBMCs.

This CDR3 has 15 amino acids. In germline, CDR1 is SGHTS, CDR2 YDEGEE. V dropped 4 bases and J dropped 4 bases, with 14 bases sitting between them. In the source study's methods: Estimates of nucleated cell counts were drawn from the amplification of reference gene primers. The data were produced by immunoSEQ multiplex PCR, yet TCRdb's version contains in-frame clones alone and is incomplete. V and J calls and clone size are those listed in that table; D and trimming were worked out from the DNA. The sample lists around 130,000 clones, 80% to 90% occurring once. This sequence joins TRBV5-8 and TRBJ2-2; perhaps TRBD2 as D (5 bases). The TCR was taken from an older man with active or convalescent COVID-19. The sequenced sample consisted of peripheral blood. The CDR3 region is CASSPWGVGTGELFF. The CDR3 DNA reads TGTGCCAGCAGCCCGTGGGGAGTTGGCACCGGGGAGCTGTTTTTT.